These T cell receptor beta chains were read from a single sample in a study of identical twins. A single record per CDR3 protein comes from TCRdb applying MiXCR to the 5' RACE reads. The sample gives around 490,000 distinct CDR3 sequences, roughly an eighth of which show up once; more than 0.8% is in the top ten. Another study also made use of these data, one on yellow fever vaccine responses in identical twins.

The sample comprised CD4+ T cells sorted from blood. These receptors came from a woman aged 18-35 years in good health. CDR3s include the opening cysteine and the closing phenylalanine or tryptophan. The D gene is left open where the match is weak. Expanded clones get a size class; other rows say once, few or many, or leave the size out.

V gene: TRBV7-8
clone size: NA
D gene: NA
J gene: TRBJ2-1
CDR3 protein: CASSLARLRESYNEEFF
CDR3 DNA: TGTGCCAGCAGCTTAGCGCGTCTCAGGGAGTCCTACAATGAGGAGTTCTTC

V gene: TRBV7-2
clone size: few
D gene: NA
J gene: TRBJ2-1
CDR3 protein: CASSPQIHEQFF
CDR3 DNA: TGTGCCAGCAGCCCCCAGATCCATGAGCAGTTCTTC

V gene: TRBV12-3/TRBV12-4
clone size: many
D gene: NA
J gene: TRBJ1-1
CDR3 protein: CASSLAPLNTEAFF
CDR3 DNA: TGTGCCAGCAGTTTAGCCCCGTTGAACACTGAAGCTTTCTTT

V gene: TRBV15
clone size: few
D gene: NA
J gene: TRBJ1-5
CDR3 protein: CATSRTVESLPQHF
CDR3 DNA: TGTGCCACCAGCAGGACGGTTGAATCGTTGCCCCAGCATTTT

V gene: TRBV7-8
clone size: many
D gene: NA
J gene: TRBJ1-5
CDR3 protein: CASSIRRERDQPQHF
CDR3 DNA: TGTGCCAGCAGCATTCGGAGGGAACGGGATCAGCCCCAGCATTTT

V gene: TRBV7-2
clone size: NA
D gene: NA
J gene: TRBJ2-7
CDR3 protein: CASSLAPRGTSRRNYEQYF
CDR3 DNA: TGTGCCAGCAGCTTAGCCCCAAGGGGGACCTCAAGGAGGAACTACGAGCAGTACTTC

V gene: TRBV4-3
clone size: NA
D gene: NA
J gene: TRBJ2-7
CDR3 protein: CASSQDRTGFDEQYF
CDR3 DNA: TGCGCCAGCAGCCAAGATAGAACAGGCTTTGACGAGCAGTACTTC

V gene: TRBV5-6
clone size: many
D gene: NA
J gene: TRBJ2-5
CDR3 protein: CASSSTGQETQYF
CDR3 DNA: TGTGCCAGCAGCTCGACGGGTCAAGAGACCCAGTACTTC

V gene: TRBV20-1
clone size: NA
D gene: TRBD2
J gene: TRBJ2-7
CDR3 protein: CSAWTSGSYEQYF
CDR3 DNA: TGCAGTGCCTGGACTAGCGGGAGTTACGAGCAGTACTTC

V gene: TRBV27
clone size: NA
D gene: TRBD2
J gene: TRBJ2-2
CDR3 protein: CASSLGLAGPGELFF
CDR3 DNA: TGTGCCAGCAGCCTAGGACTAGCGGGTCCCGGGGAGCTGTTTTTT

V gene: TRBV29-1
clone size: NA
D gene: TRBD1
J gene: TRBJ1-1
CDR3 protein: CSVERGQAFTEAFF
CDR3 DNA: TGCAGCGTTGAGAGGGGGCAGGCCTTCACTGAAGCTTTCTTT

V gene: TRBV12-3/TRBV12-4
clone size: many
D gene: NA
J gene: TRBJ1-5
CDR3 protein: CASTRTGSNQPQHF
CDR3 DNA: TGTGCCAGCACTAGGACTGGTAGCAATCAGCCCCAGCATTTT

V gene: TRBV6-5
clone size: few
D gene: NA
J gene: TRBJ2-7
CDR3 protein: CASSYPPNYEQYF
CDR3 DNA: TGTGCCAGCAGTTACCCTCCTAACTACGAGCAGTACTTC

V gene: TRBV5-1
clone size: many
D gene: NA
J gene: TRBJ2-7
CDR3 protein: CASSFRTDVYEQYF
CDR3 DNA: TGCGCCAGCAGCTTCAGGACAGATGTCTACGAGCAGTACTTC

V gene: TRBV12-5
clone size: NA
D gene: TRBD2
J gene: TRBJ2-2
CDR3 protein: CASGLAGSSGGAGELFF
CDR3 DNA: TGTGCTAGTGGTTTGGCGGGGTCTAGCGGGGGAGCCGGGGAGCTGTTTTTT

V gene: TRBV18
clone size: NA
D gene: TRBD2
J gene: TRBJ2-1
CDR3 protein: CASSARTSDEQFF
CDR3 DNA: TGTGCCAGCTCGGCTCGGACTAGCGATGAGCAGTTCTTC

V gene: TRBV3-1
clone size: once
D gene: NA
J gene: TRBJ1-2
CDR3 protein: CASSHRAGYTF
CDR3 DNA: TGTGCCAGCAGCCACAGGGCCGGCTACACCTTC

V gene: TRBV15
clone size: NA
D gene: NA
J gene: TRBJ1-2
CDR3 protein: CATSRDRRTASIF
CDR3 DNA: TGTGCCACCAGCAGAGATAGACGGACAGCATCGATCTTC

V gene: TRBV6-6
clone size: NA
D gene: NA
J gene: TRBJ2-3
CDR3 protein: CASSRTDDTQYF
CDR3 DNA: TGTGCCAGCAGTCGCACCGACGATACGCAGTATTTT

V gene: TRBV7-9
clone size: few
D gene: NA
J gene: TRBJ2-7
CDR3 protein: CASSLALRGSYEQYF
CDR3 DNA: TGTGCCAGCAGCTTAGCGCTTAGGGGGTCCTACGAGCAGTACTTC

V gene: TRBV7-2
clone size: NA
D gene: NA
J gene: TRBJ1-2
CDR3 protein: CASSSTTKGHYGYTF
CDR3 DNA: TGTGCCAGCAGCTCCACTACAAAGGGCCACTATGGCTACACCTTC

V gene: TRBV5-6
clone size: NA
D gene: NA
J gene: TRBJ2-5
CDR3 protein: CASSLWTPGRETQYF
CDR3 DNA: TGTGCCAGCAGCCTTTGGACTCCAGGGAGGGAGACCCAGTACTTC